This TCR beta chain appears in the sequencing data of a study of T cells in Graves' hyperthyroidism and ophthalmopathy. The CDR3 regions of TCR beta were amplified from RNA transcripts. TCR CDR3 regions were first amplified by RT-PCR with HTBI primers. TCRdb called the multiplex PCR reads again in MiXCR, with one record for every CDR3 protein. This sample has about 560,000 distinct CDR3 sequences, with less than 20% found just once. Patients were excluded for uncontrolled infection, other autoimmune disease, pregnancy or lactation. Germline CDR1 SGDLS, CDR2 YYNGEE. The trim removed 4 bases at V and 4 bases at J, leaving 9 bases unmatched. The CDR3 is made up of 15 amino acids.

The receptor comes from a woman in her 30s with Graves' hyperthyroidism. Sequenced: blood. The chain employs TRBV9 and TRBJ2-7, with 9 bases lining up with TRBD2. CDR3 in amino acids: CASSSLAGPSYEQYF. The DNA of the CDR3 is TGTGCCAGCAGCTCCCTAGCGGGACCATCTTACGAGCAGTACTTC.